This is a list of T cell receptor beta chains from one sample in a study of blood T cells in healthy people across ages. MiXCR, run by TCRdb on the 5' RACE reads, gives a single entry per CDR3 protein. The sample holds roughly 700,000 distinct CDR3 sequences, about 52% seen once. Sequencing used blood. Source of these receptors: a woman between 55 and 75 years old in good health. Both conserved end residues are trimmed from each CDR3.

v_gene	j_gene	CDR3aa
TRBV2	TRBJ1-2	ASSEASGNYGYT
TRBV7-9	TRBJ1-1	TSSVYGEAF
TRBV7-9	TRBJ1-1	ASSPRSGGAYTEAF
TRBV20-1	TRBJ2-7	SARATGLAGLSPYEQY
TRBV20-1	TRBJ2-7	SARDQGTSGTRSYEQY
TRBV2	TRBJ2-1	ASSPKGGQGVNGQF
TRBV25-1	TRBJ1-4	ASSGDNRGDEELF
TRBV6-5	TRBJ1-3	ASVTIY
TRBV20-1	TRBJ2-1	SAPGTTPYNEQF
TRBV11-2	NA	ASSLDQQTGSYNEQY
TRBV28	TRBJ2-2	ASSLEGWTGELF
TRBV7-2	TRBJ2-6	AGSLDSGANVLT
TRBV20-1	TRBJ2-5	SARSQRGERGFLETQY
TRBV2	TRBJ2-1	ASSAGQVYNEQF
TRBV7-9	TRBJ2-1	ASSRLAGVMF
TRBV2	TRBJ2-7	ASSERGGISYEQY
TRBV7-2	TRBJ2-7	ASSYSGQGGSYEQY
TRBV2	TRBJ2-5	ASSKDRETQY
TRBV20-1	TRBJ1-2	SAKIAGNNYGYT
TRBV29-1	TRBJ2-7	SSGTGLNEQY
TRBV4-3	TRBJ2-5	ASSQDFTSGGVDEQY
TRBV15	TRBJ2-5	ATSRAAGGIQETQY
TRBV25-1	TRBJ2-5	ASSESGTLQETQY